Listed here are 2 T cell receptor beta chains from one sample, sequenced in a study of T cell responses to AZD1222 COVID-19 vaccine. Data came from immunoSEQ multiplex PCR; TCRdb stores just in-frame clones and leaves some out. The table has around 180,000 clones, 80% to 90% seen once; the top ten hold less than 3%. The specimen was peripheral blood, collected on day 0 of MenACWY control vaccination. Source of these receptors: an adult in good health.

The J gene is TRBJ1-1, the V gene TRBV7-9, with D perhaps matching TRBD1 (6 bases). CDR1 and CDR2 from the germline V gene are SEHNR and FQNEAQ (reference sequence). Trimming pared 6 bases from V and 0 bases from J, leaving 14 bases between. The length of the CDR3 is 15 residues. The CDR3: CASRGQNYMNTEAFF. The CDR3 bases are TGTGCCAGCAGAGGACAGAATTACATGAACACTGAAGCTTTCTTT.

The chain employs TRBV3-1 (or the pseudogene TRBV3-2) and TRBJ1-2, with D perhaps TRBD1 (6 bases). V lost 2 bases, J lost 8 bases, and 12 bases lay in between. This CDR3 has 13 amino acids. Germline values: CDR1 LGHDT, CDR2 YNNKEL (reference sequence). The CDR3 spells CASSQTGRGGYTF. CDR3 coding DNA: TGTGCCAGCAGCCAAACAGGGCGGGGAGGCTACACCTTC.